Listed below are T cell receptor beta chains from one sample, sequenced in a study of immune heterogeneity within non-small cell lung tumors. TCRdb independently ran MiXCR on the multiplex PCR reads; one entry per CDR3 protein. The sample consists of 9,000 to 10,000 distinct CDR3 sequences, 30% to 35% of them appearing once. Sequencing used lung tumor tissue. Receptors originate from a man aged 60 to 75 with non-small cell lung cancer. The CDR3 runs from the conserved cysteine through the conserved F or W. D genes are given only for firm matches. Some rows have no size entry. The others give once, few or many, or a class for an expanded clone.

V: TRBV19
size: .
D: .
J: TRBJ1-1
CDR3: CASSLTGRTEAFF

V: TRBV19
size: many
D: .
J: TRBJ2-5
CDR3: CASSISFDGTQYF

V: TRBV4-1
size: few
D: TRBD2
J: TRBJ2-3
CDR3: CASSSKTSGASTDTQYF

V: TRBV7-2
size: medium-sized
D: TRBD1
J: TRBJ2-3
CDR3: CASSLRQGGSTDTQYF

V: TRBV25-1
size: .
D: TRBD1
J: TRBJ1-2
CDR3: CASSSDRVGYTF

V: TRBV5-1
size: medium-sized
D: TRBD2
J: TRBJ2-1
CDR3: CASSLRAGVRNEQFF

V: TRBV6-9
size: .
D: TRBD1
J: TRBJ2-7
CDR3: CASSYRGYEQYF

V: TRBV28
size: many
D: .
J: TRBJ2-3
CDR3: CASSRLPQSTDTQYF

V: TRBV19
size: many
D: TRBD2
J: TRBJ2-1
CDR3: CASRQSGRGGNEQFF

V: TRBV20-1
size: .
D: .
J: TRBJ1-5
CDR3: CSASSSGSQPQHF

V: TRBV5-1
size: medium-sized
D: .
J: TRBJ2-1
CDR3: CASSLYNEQFF

V: TRBV5-1
size: .
D: .
J: TRBJ2-1
CDR3: CASSLGYSNNEQFF

V: TRBV9
size: many
D: .
J: TRBJ2-7
CDR3: CASSVATGPYEQYF

V: TRBV6-1
size: .
D: .
J: TRBJ1-4
CDR3: CASSEFGEKLFF

V: TRBV29-1
size: .
D: .
J: TRBJ1-2
CDR3: CSVEKGTAGYTF

V: TRBV6-2/TRBV6-3
size: many
D: TRBD1
J: TRBJ2-5
CDR3: CASSQTKGTASQETQYF

V: TRBV20-1
size: .
D: .
J: TRBJ2-4
CDR3: CSVVPGTQIIQYF

V: TRBV10-3
size: .
D: TRBD1
J: TRBJ2-2
CDR3: CAMTGGTGELFF

V: TRBV11-3
size: .
D: .
J: TRBJ2-1
CDR3: CASSSYRDPSNEQFF

V: TRBV6-2/TRBV6-3
size: .
D: TRBD2
J: TRBJ2-7
CDR3: CARGTSGGSNEQYF

V: TRBV12-3/TRBV12-4
size: medium-sized
D: .
J: TRBJ2-7
CDR3: CASSLRFRMEQQREQYF

V: TRBV6-2/TRBV6-3
size: many
D: .
J: TRBJ1-2
CDR3: CASSWIMDSYDYGYTF

V: TRBV28
size: medium-sized
D: .
J: TRBJ1-2
CDR3: CASSPGGNQNYGYTF

V: TRBV11-2
size: .
D: .
J: TRBJ2-7
CDR3: CASSLNREGYEQYF

V: TRBV5-5
size: many
D: TRBD2
J: TRBJ2-5
CDR3: CASSLNGGSAGGQETQYF

V: TRBV4-3
size: medium-sized
D: TRBD1
J: TRBJ1-6
CDR3: CASSLDRGDSPLHF

V: TRBV6-1
size: large
D: .
J: TRBJ2-3
CDR3: CASSPTTDTQYF

V: TRBV5-8
size: .
D: TRBD2
J: TRBJ2-3
CDR3: CASSSAGGADTQYF

V: TRBV18
size: many
D: .
J: TRBJ2-2
CDR3: CASSLNREAGELFF

V: TRBV20-1
size: medium-sized
D: .
J: TRBJ1-3
CDR3: CSTRSRNTIYF

V: TRBV19
size: medium-sized
D: .
J: TRBJ2-7
CDR3: CASSTSHRESYEQYF

V: TRBV7-9
size: .
D: .
J: TRBJ1-2
CDR3: CASSVREYYGYTF

V: TRBV27
size: medium-sized
D: .
J: TRBJ2-1
CDR3: CASSPQGLSNEQFF

V: TRBV16
size: many
D: .
J: TRBJ1-5
CDR3: CASSQGLAGQPQHF

V: TRBV7-9
size: many
D: TRBD1
J: TRBJ2-7
CDR3: CASSDRGSEQYF

V: TRBV6-2/TRBV6-3
size: medium-sized
D: .
J: TRBJ2-7
CDR3: CASSFRTFSYEQYF

V: TRBV18
size: many
D: TRBD2
J: TRBJ2-3
CDR3: CASSAGGSGRTSTDTQYF

V: TRBV20-1
size: medium-sized
D: TRBD2
J: TRBJ2-7
CDR3: CSARDIRGGSGRYNEQYF

V: TRBV20-1
size: medium-sized
D: TRBD1
J: TRBJ2-7
CDR3: CSASTPTGLGYEQYF

V: TRBV7-9
size: .
D: TRBD1
J: TRBJ2-7
CDR3: CASSLTGIVYEQYF

V: TRBV4-1
size: .
D: .
J: TRBJ1-2
CDR3: CASSQEMTGLHGYTF

V: TRBV29-1
size: .
D: .
J: TRBJ1-1
CDR3: CSVLTVDSIEAFF

V: TRBV27
size: many
D: .
J: TRBJ1-6
CDR3: CASSLSGGINSPLHF

V: TRBV20-1
size: large
D: TRBD1
J: TRBJ1-4
CDR3: CSARDPGGGGGEKLFF

V: TRBV6-4
size: .
D: TRBD2
J: TRBJ2-1
CDR3: CASSYSGRGREQFF

V: TRBV7-6
size: .
D: TRBD1
J: TRBJ2-5
CDR3: CASSQGTGYSETQYF

V: TRBV12-3/TRBV12-4
size: .
D: .
J: TRBJ1-3
CDR3: CASRQPLGRESGNTIYF

V: TRBV6-2/TRBV6-3
size: .
D: .
J: TRBJ1-6
CDR3: CASSGDLPLHF

V: TRBV5-4
size: many
D: .
J: TRBJ1-2
CDR3: CASSTPEIHYGYTF

V: TRBV7-2
size: .
D: .
J: TRBJ1-6
CDR3: CASTRGNSYNSPLHF

V: TRBV7-9
size: large
D: .
J: TRBJ2-7
CDR3: CASSFLSQGDYEQYF

V: TRBV4-3
size: many
D: .
J: TRBJ2-7
CDR3: CASSQRVSTSSEQYF

V: TRBV30
size: few
D: .
J: TRBJ2-1
CDR3: CAYRTYNEQFF

V: TRBV6-1
size: medium-sized
D: .
J: TRBJ2-7
CDR3: CASSEAMDGYEQYF

V: TRBV27
size: many
D: TRBD1
J: TRBJ1-2
CDR3: CASSQKQGPNYGYTF

V: TRBV9
size: large
D: .
J: TRBJ1-1
CDR3: CASSPHPPGAGTEAFF

V: TRBV4-1
size: many
D: .
J: TRBJ2-7
CDR3: CASSQDWGFFYEQYF

V: TRBV12-5
size: .
D: TRBD1
J: TRBJ1-1
CDR3: CASGFWLQGSSDTEAFF

V: TRBV29-1
size: many
D: .
J: TRBJ2-7
CDR3: CSVERAHKQYF

V: TRBV20-1
size: many
D: .
J: TRBJ1-1
CDR3: CSARELGQRNTEAFF